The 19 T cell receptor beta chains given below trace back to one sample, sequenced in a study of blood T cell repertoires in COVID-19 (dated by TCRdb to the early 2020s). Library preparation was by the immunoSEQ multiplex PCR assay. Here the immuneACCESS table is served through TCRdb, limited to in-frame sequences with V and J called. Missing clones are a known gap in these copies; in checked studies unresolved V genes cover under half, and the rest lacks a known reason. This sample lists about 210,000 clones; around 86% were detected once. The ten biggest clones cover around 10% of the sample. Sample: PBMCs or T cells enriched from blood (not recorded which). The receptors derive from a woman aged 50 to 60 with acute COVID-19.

The CDR3 region is CASRGSTGNYGYTF. As DNA, the CDR3 is TGTGCCAGCAGGGGATCGACAGGGAACTATGGCTACACCTTC. This chain joins TRBV27 and TRBJ1-2, with 7 positions matching TRBD1. Germline loops: CDR1 MNHEY, CDR2 SMNVEV (reference sequence). V lost 6 bases, J lost 2 bases, and 6 bases stayed unmatched. This CDR3 has 14 amino acids.

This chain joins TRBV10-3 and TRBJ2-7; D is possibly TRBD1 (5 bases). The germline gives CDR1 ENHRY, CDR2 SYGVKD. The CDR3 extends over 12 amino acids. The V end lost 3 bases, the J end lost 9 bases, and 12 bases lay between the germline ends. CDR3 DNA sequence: TGTGCCATCAGTGACCAGGGATTAGGGCAGTACTTC. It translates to CAISDQGLGQYF.

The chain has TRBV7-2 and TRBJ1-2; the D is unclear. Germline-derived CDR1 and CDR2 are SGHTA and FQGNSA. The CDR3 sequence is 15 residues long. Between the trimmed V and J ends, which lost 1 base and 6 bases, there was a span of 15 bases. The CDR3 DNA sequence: TGTGCCAGCAGCTTAGGTTTTGGGCAGAGAGATGGCTACACCTTC. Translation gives CASSLGFGQRDGYTF.

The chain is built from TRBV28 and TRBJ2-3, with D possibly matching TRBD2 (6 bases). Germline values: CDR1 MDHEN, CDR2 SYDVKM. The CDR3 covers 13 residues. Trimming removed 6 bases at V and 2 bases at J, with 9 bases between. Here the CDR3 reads CASRRDFTDTQYF. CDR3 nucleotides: TGTGCCAGCAGGCGGGACTTCACAGATACGCAGTATTTT.

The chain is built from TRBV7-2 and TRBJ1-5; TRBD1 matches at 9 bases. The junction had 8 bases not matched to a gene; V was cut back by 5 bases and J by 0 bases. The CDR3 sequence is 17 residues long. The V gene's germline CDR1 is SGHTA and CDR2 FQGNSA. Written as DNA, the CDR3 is TGTGCCAGCAGCAACAGGGGGCGGAGGGGTAGCAATCAGCCCCAGCATTTT. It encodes CASSNRGRRGSNQPQHF.

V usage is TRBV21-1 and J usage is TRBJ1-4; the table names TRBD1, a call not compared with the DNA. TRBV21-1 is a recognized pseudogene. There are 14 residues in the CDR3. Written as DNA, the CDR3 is TGTGCCAGCAGCAAAGTACCAGGGAATGAAAAACTGTTTTTT. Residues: CASSKVPGNEKLFF.

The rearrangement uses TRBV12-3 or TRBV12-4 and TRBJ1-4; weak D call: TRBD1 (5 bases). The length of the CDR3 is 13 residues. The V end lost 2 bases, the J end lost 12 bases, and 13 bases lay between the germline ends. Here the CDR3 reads CASSLQAGGELFF. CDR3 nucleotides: TGTGCCAGCAGTTTACAGGCGGGAGGGGAACTGTTTTTT.

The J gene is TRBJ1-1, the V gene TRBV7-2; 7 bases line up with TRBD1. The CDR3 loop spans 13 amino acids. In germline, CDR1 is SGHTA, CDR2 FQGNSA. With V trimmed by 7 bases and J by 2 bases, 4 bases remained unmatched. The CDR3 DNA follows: TGTGCCAGCAAGGACAGGACTAACACTGAAGCTTTCTTT. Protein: CASKDRTNTEAFF.

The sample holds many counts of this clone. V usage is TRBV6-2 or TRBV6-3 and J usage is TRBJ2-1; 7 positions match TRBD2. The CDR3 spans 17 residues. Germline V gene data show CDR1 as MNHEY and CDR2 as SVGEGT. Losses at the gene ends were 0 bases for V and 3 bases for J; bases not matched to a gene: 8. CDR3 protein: CASSYSPPGGIYNEQFF. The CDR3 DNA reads TGTGCCAGCAGTTACTCGCCCCCGGGGGGTATCTACAATGAGCAGTTCTTC.

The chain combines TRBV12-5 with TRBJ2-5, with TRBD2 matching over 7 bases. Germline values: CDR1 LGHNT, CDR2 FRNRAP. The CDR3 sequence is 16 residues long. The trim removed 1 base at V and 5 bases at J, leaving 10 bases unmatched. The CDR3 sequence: CASGLGWGGGGETQYF. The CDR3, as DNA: TGTGCTAGTGGTTTGGGTTGGGGGGGAGGCGGCGAGACCCAGTACTTC.

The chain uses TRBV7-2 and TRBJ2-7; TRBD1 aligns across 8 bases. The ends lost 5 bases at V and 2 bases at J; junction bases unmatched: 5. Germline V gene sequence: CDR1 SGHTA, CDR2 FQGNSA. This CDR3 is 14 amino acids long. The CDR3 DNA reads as TGTGCCAGCAGCCAGTCCAGGGGGCCCTACGAGCAGTACTTC. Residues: CASSQSRGPYEQYF.

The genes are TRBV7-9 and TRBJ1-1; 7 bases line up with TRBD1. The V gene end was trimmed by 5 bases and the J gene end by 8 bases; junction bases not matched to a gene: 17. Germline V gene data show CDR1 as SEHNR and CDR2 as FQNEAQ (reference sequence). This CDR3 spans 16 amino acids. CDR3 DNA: TGTGCCAGCAGCCCTAATTTAGGAGGGGGCCTCAAGGAAGCTTTCTTT. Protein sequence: CASSPNLGGGLKEAFF.

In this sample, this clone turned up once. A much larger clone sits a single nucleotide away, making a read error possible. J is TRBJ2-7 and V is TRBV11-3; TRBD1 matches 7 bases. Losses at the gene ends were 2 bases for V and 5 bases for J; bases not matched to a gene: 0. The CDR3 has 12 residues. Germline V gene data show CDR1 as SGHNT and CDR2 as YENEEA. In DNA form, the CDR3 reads TGTGCCAGCAGCTTACAGGGGGACGAGCAGTACTTC. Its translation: CASSLQGDEQYF.

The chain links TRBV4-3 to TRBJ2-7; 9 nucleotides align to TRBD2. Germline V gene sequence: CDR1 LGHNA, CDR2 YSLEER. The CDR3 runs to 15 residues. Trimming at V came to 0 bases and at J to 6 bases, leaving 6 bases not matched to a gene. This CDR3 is CASSQELAGSGEQYF. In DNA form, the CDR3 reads TGCGCCAGCAGCCAAGAGCTAGCGGGGTCAGGCGAGCAGTACTTC.

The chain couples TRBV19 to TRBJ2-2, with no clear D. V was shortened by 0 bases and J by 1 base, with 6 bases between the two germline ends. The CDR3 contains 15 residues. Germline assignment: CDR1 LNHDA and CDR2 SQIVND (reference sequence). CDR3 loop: CASSIDSGNTGELFF. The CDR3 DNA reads TGTGCCAGTAGTATAGATTCAGGGAACACCGGGGAGCTGTTTTTT. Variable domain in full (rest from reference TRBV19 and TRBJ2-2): DGGITQSPKYLFRKEGQNVTLSCEQNLNHDAMYWYRQDPGQGLRLIYYSQIVNDFQKGDIAEGYSVSREKKESFPLTVTSAQKNPTAFYLCASSIDSGNTGELFFGEGSRLTVL.

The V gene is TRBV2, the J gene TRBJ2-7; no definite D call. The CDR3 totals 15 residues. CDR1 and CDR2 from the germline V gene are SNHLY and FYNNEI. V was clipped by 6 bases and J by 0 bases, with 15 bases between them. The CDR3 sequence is CASRDDIPSSYEQYF. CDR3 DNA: TGTGCCAGCAGAGATGACATCCCGAGCTCCTACGAGCAGTACTTC.

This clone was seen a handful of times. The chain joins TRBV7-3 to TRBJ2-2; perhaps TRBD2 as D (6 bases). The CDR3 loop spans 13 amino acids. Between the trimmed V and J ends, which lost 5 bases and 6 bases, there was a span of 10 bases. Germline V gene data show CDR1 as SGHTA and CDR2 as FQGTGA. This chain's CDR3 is CASSLARAGELFF. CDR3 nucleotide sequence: TGTGCCAGCAGCCTAGCGCGGGCCGGGGAGCTGTTTTTT.

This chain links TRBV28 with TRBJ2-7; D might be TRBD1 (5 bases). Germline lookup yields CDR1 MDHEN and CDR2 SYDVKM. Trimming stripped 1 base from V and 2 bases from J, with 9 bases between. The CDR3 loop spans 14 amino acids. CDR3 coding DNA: TGTGCCAGCAGTTTATTGGGGCCCCCCTACGAGCAGTACTTC. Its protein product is CASSLLGPPYEQYF.

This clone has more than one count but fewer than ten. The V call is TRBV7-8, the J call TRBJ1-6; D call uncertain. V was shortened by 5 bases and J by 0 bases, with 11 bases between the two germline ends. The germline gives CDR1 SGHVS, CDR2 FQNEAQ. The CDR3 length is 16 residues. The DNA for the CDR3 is TGTGCCAGCAGCCGAGAATGGAGCTCCTATAATTCACCCCTCCACTTT. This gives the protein CASSREWSSYNSPLHF.